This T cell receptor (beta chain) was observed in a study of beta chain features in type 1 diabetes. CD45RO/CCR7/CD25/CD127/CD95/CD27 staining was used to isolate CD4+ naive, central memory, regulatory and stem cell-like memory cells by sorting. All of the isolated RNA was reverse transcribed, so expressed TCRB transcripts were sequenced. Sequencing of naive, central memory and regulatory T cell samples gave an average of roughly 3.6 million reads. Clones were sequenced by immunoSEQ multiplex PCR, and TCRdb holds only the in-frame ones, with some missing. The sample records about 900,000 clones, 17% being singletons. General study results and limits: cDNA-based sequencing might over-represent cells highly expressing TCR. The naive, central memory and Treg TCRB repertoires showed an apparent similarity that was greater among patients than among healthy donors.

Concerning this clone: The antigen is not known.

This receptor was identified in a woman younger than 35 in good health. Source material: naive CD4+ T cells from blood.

The CDR3 DNA sequence: TGTGCCAGCAGCGTCGGCAGGGACTATGGCTACACCTTC. This sequence encodes CASSVGRDYGYTF. J is TRBJ1-2 and V is TRBV9; D is possibly TRBD1 (5 bases). V lost 2 bases and J 3 bases, leaving 8 bases between the germline ends. Looked up from germline, CDR1 is SGDLS and CDR2 is YYNGEE. The CDR3 extends over 13 amino acids.